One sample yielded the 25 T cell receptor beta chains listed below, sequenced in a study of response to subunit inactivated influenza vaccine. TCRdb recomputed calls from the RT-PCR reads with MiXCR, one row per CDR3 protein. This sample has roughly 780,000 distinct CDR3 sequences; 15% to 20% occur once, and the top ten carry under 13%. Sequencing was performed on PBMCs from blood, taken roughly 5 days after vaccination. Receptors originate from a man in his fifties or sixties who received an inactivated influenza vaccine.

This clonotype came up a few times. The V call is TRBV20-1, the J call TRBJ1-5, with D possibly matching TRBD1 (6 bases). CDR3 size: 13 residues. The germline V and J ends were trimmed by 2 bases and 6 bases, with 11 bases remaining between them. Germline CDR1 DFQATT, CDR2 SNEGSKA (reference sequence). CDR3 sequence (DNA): TGCAGTGCTAGACAGGGGCTCGCTCAGCCCCAGCATTTT. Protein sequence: CSARQGLAQPQHF.

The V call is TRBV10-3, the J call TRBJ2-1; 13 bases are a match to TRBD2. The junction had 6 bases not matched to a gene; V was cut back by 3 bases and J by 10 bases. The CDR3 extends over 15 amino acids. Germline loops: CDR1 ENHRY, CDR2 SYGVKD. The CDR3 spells CAISDRLAGGGEQFF. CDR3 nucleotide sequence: TGTGCCATCAGTGACCGACTAGCGGGGGGCGGCGAGCAGTTCTTC.

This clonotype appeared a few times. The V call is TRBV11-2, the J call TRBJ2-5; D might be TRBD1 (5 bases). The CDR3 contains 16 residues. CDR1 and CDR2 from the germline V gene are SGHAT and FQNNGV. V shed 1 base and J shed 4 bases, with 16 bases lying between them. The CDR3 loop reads CASSLVGGAGLETQYF. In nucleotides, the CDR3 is TGTGCCAGCAGCTTAGTTGGTGGAGCAGGGCTAGAGACCCAGTACTTC.

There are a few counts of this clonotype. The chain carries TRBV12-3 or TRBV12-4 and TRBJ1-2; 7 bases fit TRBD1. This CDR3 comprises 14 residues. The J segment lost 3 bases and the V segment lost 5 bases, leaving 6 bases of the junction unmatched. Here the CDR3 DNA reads TGTGCCAGCAGTCACACAGGGGCTTACTATGGCTACACCTTC. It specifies CASSHTGAYYGYTF.

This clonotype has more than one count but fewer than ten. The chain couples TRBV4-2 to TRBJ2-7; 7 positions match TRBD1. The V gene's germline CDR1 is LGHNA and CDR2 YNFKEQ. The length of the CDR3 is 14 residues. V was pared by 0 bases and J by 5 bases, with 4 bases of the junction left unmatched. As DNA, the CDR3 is TGTGCCAGCAGCCAAGACCTCGACAGGGACGAGCAGTACTTC. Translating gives CASSQDLDRDEQYF.

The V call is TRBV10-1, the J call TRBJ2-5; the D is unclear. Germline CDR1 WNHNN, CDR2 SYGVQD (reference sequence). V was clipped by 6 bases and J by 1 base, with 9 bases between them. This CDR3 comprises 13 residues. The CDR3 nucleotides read TGCGCCAGCAGCCCACACGTCCAAGAGACCCAGTACTTC. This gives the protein CASSPHVQETQYF.

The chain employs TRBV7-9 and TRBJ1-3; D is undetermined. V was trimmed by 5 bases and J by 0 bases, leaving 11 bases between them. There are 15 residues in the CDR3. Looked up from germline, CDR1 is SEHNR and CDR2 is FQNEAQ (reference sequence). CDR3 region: CASSAHMSSGNTIYF. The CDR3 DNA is TGTGCCAGCAGCGCCCACATGTCCTCTGGAAACACCATATATTTT.

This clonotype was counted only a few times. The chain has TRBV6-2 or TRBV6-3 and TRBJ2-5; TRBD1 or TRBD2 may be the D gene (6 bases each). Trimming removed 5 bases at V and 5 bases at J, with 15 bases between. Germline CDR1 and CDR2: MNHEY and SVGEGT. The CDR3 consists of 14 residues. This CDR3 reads CASSPLGGRETQYF. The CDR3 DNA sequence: TGTGCCAGCAGTCCTTTGGGGGGCCGGGAGACCCAGTACTTC.

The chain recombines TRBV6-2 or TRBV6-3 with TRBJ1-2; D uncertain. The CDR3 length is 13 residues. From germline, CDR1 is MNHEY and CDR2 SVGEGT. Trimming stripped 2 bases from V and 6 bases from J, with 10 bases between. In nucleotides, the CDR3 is TGTGCCAGCAGTTACCCCGGCAGAAATGGCTACACCTTC. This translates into CASSYPGRNGYTF.

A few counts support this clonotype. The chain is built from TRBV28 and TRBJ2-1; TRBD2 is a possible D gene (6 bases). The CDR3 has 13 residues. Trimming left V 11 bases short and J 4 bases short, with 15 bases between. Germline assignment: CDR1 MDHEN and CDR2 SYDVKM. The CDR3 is CAAGGIIYNEQFF. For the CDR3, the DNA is TGTGCCGCCGGGGGAATCATATACAATGAGCAGTTCTTC.

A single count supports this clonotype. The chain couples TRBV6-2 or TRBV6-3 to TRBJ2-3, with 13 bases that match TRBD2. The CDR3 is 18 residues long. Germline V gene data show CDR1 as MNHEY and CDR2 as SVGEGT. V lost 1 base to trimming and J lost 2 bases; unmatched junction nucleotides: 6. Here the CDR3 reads CASSYLGLAGTFTDTQYF. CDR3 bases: TGTGCCAGCAGTTACTTGGGACTAGCGGGGACTTTCACAGATACGCAGTATTTT.

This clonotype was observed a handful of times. The DNA for the CDR3 is TGTGCCAGCAGCAAAGGCGGGGGAGGGGGTCTAGGAAACGAGCAGTACTTC. Protein product: CASSKGGGGGLGNEQYF. The V call is TRBV21-1, the J call TRBJ2-7; TRBD2 was called by the table and not checked on the DNA. TRBV21-1 constitutes a pseudogene. CDR3 length: 17 residues.

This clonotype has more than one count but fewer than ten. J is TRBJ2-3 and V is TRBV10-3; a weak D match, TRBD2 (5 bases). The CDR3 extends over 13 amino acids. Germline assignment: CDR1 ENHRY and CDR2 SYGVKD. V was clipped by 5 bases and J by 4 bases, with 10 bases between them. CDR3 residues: CAISTSVADTQYF. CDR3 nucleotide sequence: TGTGCCATCAGTACTAGTGTCGCAGATACGCAGTATTTT.

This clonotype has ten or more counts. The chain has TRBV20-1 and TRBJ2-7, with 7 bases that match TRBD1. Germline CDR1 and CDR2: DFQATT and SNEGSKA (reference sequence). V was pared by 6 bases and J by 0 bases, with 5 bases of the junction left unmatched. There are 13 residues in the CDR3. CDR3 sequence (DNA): TGCAGTGCCCAGGACAGGCCCTCCTACGAGCAGTACTTC. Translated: CSAQDRPSYEQYF.

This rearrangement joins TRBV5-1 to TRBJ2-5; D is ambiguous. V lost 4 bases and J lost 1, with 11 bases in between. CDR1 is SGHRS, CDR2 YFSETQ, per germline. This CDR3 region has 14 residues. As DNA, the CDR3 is TGCGCCAGCAGCGCGGCATTCACCCAAGAGACCCAGTACTTC. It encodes CASSAAFTQETQYF.

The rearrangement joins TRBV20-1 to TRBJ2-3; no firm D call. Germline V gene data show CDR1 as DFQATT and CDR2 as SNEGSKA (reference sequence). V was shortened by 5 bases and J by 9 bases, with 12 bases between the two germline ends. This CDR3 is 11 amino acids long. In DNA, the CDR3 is TGCAGTGCTTATCGACCTAGAACGCAGTATTTT. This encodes CSAYRPRTQYF.

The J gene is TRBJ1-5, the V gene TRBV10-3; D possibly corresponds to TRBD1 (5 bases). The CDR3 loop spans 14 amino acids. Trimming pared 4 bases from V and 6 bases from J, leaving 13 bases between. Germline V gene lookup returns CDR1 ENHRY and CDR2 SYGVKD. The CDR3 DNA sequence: TGTGCCATCAGTGGTACGGGGGGTGGTCAGCCCCAGCATTTT. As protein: CAISGTGGGQPQHF.

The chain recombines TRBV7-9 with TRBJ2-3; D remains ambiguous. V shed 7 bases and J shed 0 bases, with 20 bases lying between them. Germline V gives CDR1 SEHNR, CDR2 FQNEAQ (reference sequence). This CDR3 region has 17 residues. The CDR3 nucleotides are TGTGCCAGCAAGCCGACCAAACAGCCAGCTAGCACAGATACGCAGTATTTT. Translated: CASKPTKQPASTDTQYF.

The CDR3 DNA reads as TGTGCCAGCAGCCTCGGGGGGGCCGGTTCGGATACGCAGTATTTT. As protein: CASSLGGAGSDTQYF. The chain combines TRBV7-3 with TRBJ2-3; 8 bases map to TRBD2. J gave up 6 bases and V 5 bases, and 10 bases lay outside the gene matches. The CDR3 consists of 15 residues. The germline V gene has CDR1 SGHTA and CDR2 FQGTGA.

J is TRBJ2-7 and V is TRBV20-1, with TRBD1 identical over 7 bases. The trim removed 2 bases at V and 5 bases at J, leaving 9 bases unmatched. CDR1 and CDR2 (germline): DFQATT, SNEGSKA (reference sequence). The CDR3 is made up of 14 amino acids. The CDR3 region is CSARSPTGSNEQYF. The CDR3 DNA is TGCAGTGCTAGATCCCCGACAGGGAGCAACGAGCAGTACTTC.

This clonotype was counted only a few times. The CDR3 sequence is CASSRSIYNEQFF. CDR3 in DNA: TGCGCCAGCAGCCGGAGCATTTACAATGAGCAGTTCTTC. The chain uses TRBV4-1 and TRBJ2-1; D remains unclear. The CDR3 totals 13 residues. V lost 4 bases, J lost 4 bases, and 8 bases lay in between. Looked up from germline, CDR1 is MGHRA and CDR2 is YSYEKL.

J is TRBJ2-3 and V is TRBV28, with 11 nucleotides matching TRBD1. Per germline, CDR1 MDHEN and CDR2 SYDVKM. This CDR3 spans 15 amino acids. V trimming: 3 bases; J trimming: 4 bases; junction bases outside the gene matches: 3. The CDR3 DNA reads TGTGCCAGCAGTTTGCTGGGACAGGGGGCAGATACGCAGTATTTT. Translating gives CASSLLGQGADTQYF.

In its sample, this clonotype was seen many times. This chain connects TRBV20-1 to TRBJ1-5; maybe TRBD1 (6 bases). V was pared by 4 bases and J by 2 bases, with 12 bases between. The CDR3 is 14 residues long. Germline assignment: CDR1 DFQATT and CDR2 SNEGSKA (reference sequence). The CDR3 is CSAIRGGGNQPQHF. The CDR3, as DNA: TGCAGTGCTATAAGGGGGGGCGGCAATCAGCCCCAGCATTTT.

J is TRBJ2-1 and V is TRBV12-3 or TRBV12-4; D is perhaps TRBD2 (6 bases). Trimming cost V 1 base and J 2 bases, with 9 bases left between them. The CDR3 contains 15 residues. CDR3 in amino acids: CASSLGLVTYNEQFF. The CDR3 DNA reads TGTGCCAGCAGTTTAGGACTAGTAACCTACAATGAGCAGTTCTTC.

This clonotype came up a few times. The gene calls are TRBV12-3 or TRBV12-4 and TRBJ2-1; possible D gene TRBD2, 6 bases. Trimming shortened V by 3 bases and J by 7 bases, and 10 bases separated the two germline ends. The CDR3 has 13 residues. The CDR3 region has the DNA TGTGCCAGCAGTTTCGGGGGAGTTAATGAGCAGTTCTTC. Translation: CASSFGGVNEQFF.